The 20 T cell receptor beta chains presented below share a single source sample, sequenced in a study of shared clonotypes between healthy human individuals. Assay used: immunoSEQ multiplex PCR; TCRdb lists only in-frame clones, some missing. The data hold some 1 million clones, with about 70% observed a single time. The sequencing input was memory CD4+ T cells sorted from blood. Subset denoted: CD45RA-negative fraction. The receptor set was obtained from a man in his late teens or twenties in good health.

The chain couples TRBV19 to TRBJ1-1; 9 bases line up with TRBD1. Germline values: CDR1 LNHDA, CDR2 SQIVND (reference sequence). CDR3 length: 13 residues. With 8 bases clipped from V and 1 base from J, the junction kept 2 bases outside the gene matches. The CDR3 nucleotides are TGTGCCAGTCCGGGACAGGGGAACACTGAAGCTTTCTTT. Its protein product is CASPGQGNTEAFF. The entire variable domain, with the rest obtained from reference TRBV19 and TRBJ1-1, is as follows: DGGITQSPKYLFRKEGQNVTLSCEQNLNHDAMYWYRQDPGQGLRLIYYSQIVNDFQKGDIAEGYSVSREKKESFPLTVTSAQKNPTAFYLCASPGQGNTEAFFGQGTRLTVV.

The J gene is TRBJ2-3, the V gene TRBV28, with 8 bases matching TRBD2. V lost 7 bases and J lost 4; bases outside the gene matches: 1. The CDR3 is 12 amino acids. The germline gives CDR1 MDHEN, CDR2 SYDVKM. CDR3 nucleotides: TGTGCCAGCATCGGGGGGGCAGATACGCAGTATTTT. It encodes CASIGGADTQYF.

V gene TRBV28 combines with J gene TRBJ2-7, with D tentatively TRBD2 (5 bases). Per germline, CDR1 MDHEN and CDR2 SYDVKM. CDR3 length: 16 residues. Trimming left V 3 bases short and J 1 base short, with 16 bases between. This CDR3 reads CASSFPRDYLSYEQYF. The CDR3 region has the DNA TGTGCCAGCAGTTTCCCCCGAGACTACCTTTCCTACGAGCAGTACTTC. Full variable domain (outside the CDR3, taken from reference TRBV28 and TRBJ2-7): DVKVTQSSRYLVKRTGEKVFLECVQDMDHENMFWYRQDPGLGLRLIYFSYDVKMKEKGDIPEGYSVSREKKERFSLILESASTNQTSMYLCASSFPRDYLSYEQYFGPGTRLTVT.

A few counts support this clone. The genes are TRBV6-6 and TRBJ2-3, with D tentatively TRBD1 (5 bases). Looked up from germline, CDR1 is MNHNY and CDR2 is SVGAGI (reference sequence). Deletions cut 7 bases from V and 2 bases from J, with 16 bases between. The CDR3 is 15 residues long. The CDR3 region is CASTKIGRVTDTQYF. For the CDR3, the DNA is TGTGCCAGCACTAAGATAGGCAGGGTCACAGATACGCAGTATTTT.

The chain couples TRBV11-3 to TRBJ2-1; D unresolved. CDR3 length: 16 amino acids. The germline V and J ends were trimmed by 1 base and 2 bases, with 12 bases remaining between them. CDR1 and CDR2 (germline): SGHNT, YENEEA. CDR3 DNA: TGTGCCAGCAGCTTAGCTGGAGCTCCGCCCTACAATGAGCAGTTCTTC. Amino acids: CASSLAGAPPYNEQFF.

As to this clone: The sample carries other DNA sequences with the same CDR3. The chain employs TRBV6-5 and TRBJ2-7; 12 bases match TRBD1. Germline assignment: CDR1 MNHEY and CDR2 SVGAGI. This CDR3 region has 15 residues. V gave up 2 bases and J gave up 4 bases; unmatched junction bases: 3. The CDR3 DNA reads as TGTGCCAGCAGTTACAGGGACAGGGGGCATTACGAGCAGTACTTC. Translation: CASSYRDRGHYEQYF.

This clone was detected only once. This chain links TRBV2 with TRBJ2-1; 8 nucleotides align to TRBD2. The CDR3 extends over 13 amino acids. Germline V lookup: CDR1 SNHLY, CDR2 FYNNEI. For the CDR3, the DNA is TGTGCAAAGCAGAGGGTAGCGGGAACAGAGCAGTTCTTC. Protein product: CAKQRVAGTEQFF.

The genes are TRBV30 and TRBJ1-1; D might be TRBD1 (6 bases). V lost 2 bases, J lost 4 bases, and 14 bases lay in between. Germline lookup yields CDR1 GTSNPN and CDR2 SVGIG (reference sequence). The CDR3 is made up of 14 amino acids. The DNA of the CDR3 is TGTGCCTGGAGTTCCGGGGGGGGCCTCACTGAAGCTTTCTTT. This codes for CAWSSGGGLTEAFF.

The rearrangement uses TRBV4-2 and TRBJ2-3; the D is unclear. CDR3 size: 14 residues. The germline V and J ends were trimmed by 0 bases and 3 bases, with 7 bases remaining between them. Germline loops: CDR1 LGHNA, CDR2 YNFKEQ. Here the CDR3 DNA reads TGTGCCAGCAGCCAAGATCTAAATACAGATACGCAGTATTTT. Protein product: CASSQDLNTDTQYF.

This clone appeared once. The identical CDR3 is also encoded by other nucleotide sequences in the sample. The chain uses TRBV20-1 and TRBJ2-7; the D is unclear. Germline V gives CDR1 DFQATT, CDR2 SNEGSKA (reference sequence). Trimming took off 6 bases at V and 4 bases at J, with 10 bases between the two ends. This CDR3 region has 11 residues. In DNA form, the CDR3 reads TGCAGTGCGGGAAGGGAATACGAGCAGTACTTC. This sequence encodes CSAGREYEQYF.

V usage is TRBV5-4 and J usage is TRBJ1-1; D call uncertain. CDR1 and CDR2 (germline): SGHNT, YYREEE (reference sequence). The CDR3 is made up of 14 amino acids. Trimming cost V 1 base and J 4 bases, with 11 bases left between them. DNA of the CDR3: TGTGCCAGCAGCTTGCTGGGGAGTGGCACTGAAGCTTTCTTT. Protein product: CASSLLGSGTEAFF.

The chain is built from TRBV7-2 and TRBJ1-6; D not resolved. CDR1 SGHTA and CDR2 FQGNSA come from the germline V gene. The V end was cut by 2 bases, the J end by 3 bases, with 8 bases between. The CDR3 is 15 amino acids. CDR3 sequence reads: CASSLTVDYNSPLHF. The CDR3 bases are TGTGCCAGCAGCTTAACGGTAGACTATAATTCACCCCTCCACTTT.

The chain carries TRBV19 and TRBJ2-2; TRBD1 matches at 8 bases. Unmatched junction bases numbered 8, after V lost 1 base and J lost 7 bases. Germline-derived CDR1 and CDR2 are LNHDA and SQIVND (reference sequence). The CDR3 contains 16 residues. CDR3 sequence reads: CASSIGSGGADGELFF. Written as DNA, the CDR3 is TGTGCCAGTAGTATAGGTTCAGGGGGCGCGGACGGGGAGCTGTTTTTT.

As concerns this clone: A junction end diverges from the germline sequence, so it may reflect a read error. This sequence joins TRBV7-8 and TRBJ1-5; TRBD1 might be the D (5 bases). CDR1 is SGHVS, CDR2 FQNEAQ, per germline. The CDR3 extends over 13 amino acids. As DNA, the CDR3 is TGTGCCAGCAGCTCTAGGGGCAACCAGCCCCAGCATTTT. This translates into CASSSRGNQPQHF.

In the case of this clone: A much larger clone lies one base from this, so it may be a read error. Other DNA sequences in the same sample also yield this CDR3. The CDR3 sequence is CASSLKETQYF. For the CDR3, the DNA is TGTGCCAGCAGCTTGAAAGAGACCCAGTACTTC. The chain has TRBV7-2 and TRBJ2-5; D is unclear. Trimming left V 3 bases short and J 3 bases short, with 2 bases between. CDR1 is SGHTA and CDR2 is FQGNSA in the germline V gene. This CDR3 region has 11 residues.

The chain is built from TRBV28 and TRBJ2-7; TRBD2 agrees at 7 bases. Germline V CDR1 and CDR2: MDHEN, SYDVKM. This CDR3 comprises 15 residues. The ends lost 5 bases at V and 1 base at J; junction bases unmatched: 8. This chain's CDR3 is CASSIAPGGSYEQYF. The CDR3 region has the DNA TGTGCCAGCAGTATCGCCCCCGGGGGGTCCTACGAGCAGTACTTC.

Details on this clone: Other DNA sequences in this specimen translate into the identical CDR3. CDR3 protein: CASSPDGNTIYF. The CDR3, as DNA: TGTGCCAGCTCACCGGACGGGAACACCATATATTTT. The chain uses TRBV18 and TRBJ1-3, with D unresolved. V was trimmed by 3 bases and J by 7 bases, leaving 7 bases between them. The V gene's germline CDR1 is KGHSH and CDR2 LQKENI. The CDR3 covers 12 residues.

V and J are TRBV30 and TRBJ1-1; no reliable D call. Germline-derived CDR1 and CDR2 are GTSNPN and SVGIG (reference sequence). Trimming removed 3 bases from V and 8 bases from J, with 13 bases in between. The CDR3 loop spans 12 amino acids. The CDR3 nucleotides read TGTGCCTGGAGACTCTCTATAGGGGAAGCTTTCTTT. Residues: CAWRLSIGEAFF.

Note on this clone: This is likely a read error, given that the CDR3 carries no conserved phenylalanine or tryptophan at its end. This sequence joins TRBV10-3 and TRBJ2-7; tentative D call: TRBD1 (6 bases). Germline CDR1 and CDR2: ENHRY and SYGVKD. Trimming left V 6 bases short and J 3 bases short, with 12 bases between. The CDR3 totals 13 residues. The CDR3 is CAISSGTSYEQYL. CDR3 nucleotides: TGTGCCATCAGCTCGGGGACAAGCTACGAGCAGTACCTC.

This clone has a handful of counts. Other DNA sequences in this sample translate to the same CDR3. The chain uses TRBV6-5 and TRBJ1-2; the match to TRBD1 covers 7 bases. Germline CDR1 is MNHEY and CDR2 is SVGAGI. With V trimmed by 6 bases and J by 2 bases, 3 bases remained unmatched. The CDR3 runs to 13 residues. The CDR3 sequence: CASSLTGNYGYTF. DNA of the CDR3: TGTGCCAGCAGCCTGACAGGGAACTATGGCTACACCTTC.